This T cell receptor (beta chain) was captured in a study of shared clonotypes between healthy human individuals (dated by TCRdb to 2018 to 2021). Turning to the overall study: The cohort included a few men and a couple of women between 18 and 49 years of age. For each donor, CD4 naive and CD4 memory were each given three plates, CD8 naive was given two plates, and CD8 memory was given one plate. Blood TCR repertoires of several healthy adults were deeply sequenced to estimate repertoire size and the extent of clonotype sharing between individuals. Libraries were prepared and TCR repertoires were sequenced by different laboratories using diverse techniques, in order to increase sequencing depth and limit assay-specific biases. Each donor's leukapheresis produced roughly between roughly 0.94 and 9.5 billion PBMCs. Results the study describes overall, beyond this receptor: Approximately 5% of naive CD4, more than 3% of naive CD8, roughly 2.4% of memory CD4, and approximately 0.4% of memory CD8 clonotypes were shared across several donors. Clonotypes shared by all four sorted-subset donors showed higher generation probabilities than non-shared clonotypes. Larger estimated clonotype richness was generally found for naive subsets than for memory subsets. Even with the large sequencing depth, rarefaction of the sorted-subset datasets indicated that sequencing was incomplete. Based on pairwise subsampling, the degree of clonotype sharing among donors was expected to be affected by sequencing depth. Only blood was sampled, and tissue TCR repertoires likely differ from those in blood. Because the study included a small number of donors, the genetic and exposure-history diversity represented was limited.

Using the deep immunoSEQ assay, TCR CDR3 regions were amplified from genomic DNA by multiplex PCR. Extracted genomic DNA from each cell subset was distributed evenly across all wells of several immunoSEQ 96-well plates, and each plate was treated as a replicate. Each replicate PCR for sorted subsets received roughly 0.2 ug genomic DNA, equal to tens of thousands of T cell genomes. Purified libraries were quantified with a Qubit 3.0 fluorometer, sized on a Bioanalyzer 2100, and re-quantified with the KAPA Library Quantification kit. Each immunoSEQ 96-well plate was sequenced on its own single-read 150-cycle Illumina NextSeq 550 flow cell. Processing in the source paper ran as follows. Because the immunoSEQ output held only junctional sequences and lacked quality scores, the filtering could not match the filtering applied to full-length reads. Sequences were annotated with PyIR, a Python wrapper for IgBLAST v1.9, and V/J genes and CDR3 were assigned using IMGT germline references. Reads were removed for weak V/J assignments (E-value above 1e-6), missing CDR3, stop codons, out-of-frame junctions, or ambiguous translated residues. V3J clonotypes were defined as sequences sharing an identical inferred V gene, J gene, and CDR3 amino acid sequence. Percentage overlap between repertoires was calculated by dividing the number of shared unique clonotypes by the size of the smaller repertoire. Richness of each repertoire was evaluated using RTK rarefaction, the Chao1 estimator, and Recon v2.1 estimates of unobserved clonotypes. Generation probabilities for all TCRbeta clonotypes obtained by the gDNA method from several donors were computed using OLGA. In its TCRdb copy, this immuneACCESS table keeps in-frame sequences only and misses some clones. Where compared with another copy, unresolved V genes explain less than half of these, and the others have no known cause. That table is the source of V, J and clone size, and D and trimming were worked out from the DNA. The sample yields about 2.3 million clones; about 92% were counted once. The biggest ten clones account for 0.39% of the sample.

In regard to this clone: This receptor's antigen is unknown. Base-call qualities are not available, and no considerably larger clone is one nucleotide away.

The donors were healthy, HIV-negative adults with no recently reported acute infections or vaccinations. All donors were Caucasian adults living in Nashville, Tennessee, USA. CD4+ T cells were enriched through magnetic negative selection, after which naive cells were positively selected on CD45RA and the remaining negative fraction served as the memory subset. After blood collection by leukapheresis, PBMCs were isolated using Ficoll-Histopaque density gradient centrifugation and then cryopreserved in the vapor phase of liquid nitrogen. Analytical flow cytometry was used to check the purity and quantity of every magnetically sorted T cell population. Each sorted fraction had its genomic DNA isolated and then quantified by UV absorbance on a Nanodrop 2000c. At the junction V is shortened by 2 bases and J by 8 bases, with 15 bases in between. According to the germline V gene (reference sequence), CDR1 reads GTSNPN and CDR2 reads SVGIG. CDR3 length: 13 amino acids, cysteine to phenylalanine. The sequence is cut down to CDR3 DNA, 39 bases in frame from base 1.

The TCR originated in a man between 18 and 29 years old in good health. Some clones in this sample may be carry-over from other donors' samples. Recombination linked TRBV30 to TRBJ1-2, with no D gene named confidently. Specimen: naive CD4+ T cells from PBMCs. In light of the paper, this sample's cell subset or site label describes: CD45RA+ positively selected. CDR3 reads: CAWSLFGVQGYTF. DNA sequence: TGTGCCTGGAGTTTGTTTGGGGTACAAGGCTACACCTTC.